This T cell receptor (beta chain) stems from a study of blood T cell repertoires in COVID-19. Study in general: The study drew acute and convalescent COVID-19 samples from the United States, Italy and Spain. T cells, B-cell-depleted T cells, or PBMCs provided the cDNA or gDNA that served as material.

Seattle-derived patients entered the study during active infection and were followed longitudinally. In the original workflow: Amplifying reference gene primers gave estimates of nucleated cell counts. Clones were sequenced by immunoSEQ multiplex PCR, and TCRdb holds only the in-frame ones, with some missing. The V and J calls and clone size come from that table; D and trimming were worked out from the DNA. The data hold 150,000 to 200,000 clones, with around four fifths observed a single time. From germline, CDR1 is KGHSH and CDR2 LQKENI. Trimming pared 0 bases from V and 0 bases from J, leaving 11 bases between. The CDR3 has 16 amino acids.

This sequence was found in a woman between 65 and 79 years old with COVID-19, enrolled during active disease. The chain employs TRBV18 and TRBJ1-1; tentative D call: TRBD1 (5 bases). The material sequenced was peripheral blood. For the CDR3, the DNA is TGTGCCAGCTCACCACCGGGGCGACAGATGAACACTGAAGCTTTCTTT. Translation gives CASSPPGRQMNTEAFF. The whole variable domain, remainder taken from reference TRBV18 and TRBJ1-1, is NAGVMQNPRHLVRRRGQEARLRCSPMKGHSHVYWYRQLPEEGLKFMVYLQKENIIDESGMPKERFSAEFPKEGPSILRIQQVVRGDSAAYFCASSPPGRQMNTEAFFGQGTRLTVV.